Sequencing of this TCR beta chain was carried out in a study of identical twins. Template switching added a universal primer binding site, and final cDNA carried unique molecular identifiers. TCRdb independently ran MiXCR on the 5' RACE reads; one entry per CDR3 protein. The sample yields around 500,000 distinct CDR3 sequences, approximately 15% seen once. CDR1 LNHDA and CDR2 SQIVND come from the germline V gene (reference sequence). CDR3 length equals 16 residues. V lost 0 bases and J 2 bases, leaving 12 bases between the germline ends. Everyone who donated was a healthy Caucasian. The same data also contributed to another study, on yellow fever vaccine responses in identical twins.

The gene calls are TRBV19 and TRBJ2-3; D unclear. The sequencing input was CD4+ T cells sorted from blood. This TCR derives from a woman in her late teens or twenties in good health. The CDR3 nucleotides are TGTGCCAGTAGTATAGATGGGATTCAGGACACAGATACGCAGTATTTT. It is translated as CASSIDGIQDTDTQYF.